This T cell receptor (beta chain) was captured in a study of blood T cell repertoires in COVID-19. About the study: From T cells, B-cell-depleted T cells, or PBMCs came the material, which was cDNA or gDNA.

Produced via immunoSEQ multiplex PCR; TCRdb's table is partial and in-frame only. The sample lists approximately 290,000 clones, approximately 90% occurring once. Sequenced input: PBMCs or T cells enriched from blood (not recorded which). The clonotype originates from a woman aged 30 to 39 who had recovered from COVID-19.

The CDR3 DNA reads TGTGCCAGCACCTATACAGGGGGCTCTGACATTCAGTACTTC. It translates to CASTYTGGSDIQYF. The rearrangement joins TRBV5-6 to TRBJ2-4; TRBD1 aligns across 9 bases. Germline CDR1 reads SGHDT; CDR2 reads YYEEEE. The V segment lost 6 bases and the J segment 8 bases; nucleotides outside the gene matches: 9. This CDR3 spans 14 amino acids.